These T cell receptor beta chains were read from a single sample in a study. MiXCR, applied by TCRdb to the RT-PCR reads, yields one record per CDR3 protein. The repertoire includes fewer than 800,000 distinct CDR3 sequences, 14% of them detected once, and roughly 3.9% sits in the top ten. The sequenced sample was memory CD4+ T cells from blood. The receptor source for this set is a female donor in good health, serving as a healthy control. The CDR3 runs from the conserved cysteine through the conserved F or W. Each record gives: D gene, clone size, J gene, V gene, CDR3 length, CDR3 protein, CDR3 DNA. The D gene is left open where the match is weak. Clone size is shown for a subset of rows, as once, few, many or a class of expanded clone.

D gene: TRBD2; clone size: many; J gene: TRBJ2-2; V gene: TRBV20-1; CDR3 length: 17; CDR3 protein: CSARGLAGATNTGELFF; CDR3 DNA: TGCAGTGCTCGGGGGCTAGCGGGGGCTACGAACACCGGGGAGCTGTTTTTT
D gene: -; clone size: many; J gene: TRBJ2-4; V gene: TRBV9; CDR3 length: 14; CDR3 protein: CASSSPVGGDIQYF; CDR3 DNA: TGTGCCAGCAGCTCCCCCGTTGGGGGTGACATTCAGTACTTC
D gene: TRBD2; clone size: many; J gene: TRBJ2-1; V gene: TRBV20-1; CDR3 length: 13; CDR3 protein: CSALPLLAGHEFF; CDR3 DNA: TGCAGTGCTCTTCCCCTCCTAGCGGGACATGAGTTCTTC
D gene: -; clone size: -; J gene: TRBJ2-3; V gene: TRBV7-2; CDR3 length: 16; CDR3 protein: CASSQWGIPGTDTQYF; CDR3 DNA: TGTGCCAGCAGCCAGTGGGGCATCCCGGGCACAGATACGCAGTATTTT
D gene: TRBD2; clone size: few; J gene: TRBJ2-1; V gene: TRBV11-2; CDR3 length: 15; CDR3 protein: CASNQGLAGGGEQFF; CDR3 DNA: TGTGCCAGCAACCAGGGGCTAGCGGGAGGGGGTGAGCAGTTCTTC
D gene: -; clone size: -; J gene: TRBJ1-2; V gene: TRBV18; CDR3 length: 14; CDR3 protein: CASSLRETAYGYTF; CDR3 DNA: TGTGCCAGCTCACTCCGCGAGACCGCGTATGGCTACACCTTC
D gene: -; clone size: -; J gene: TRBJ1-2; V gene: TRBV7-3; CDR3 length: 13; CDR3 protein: CASSLLDNSGNTF; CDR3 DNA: TGTGCCAGCAGCTTGCTGGACAACTCTGGAAACACCTTC
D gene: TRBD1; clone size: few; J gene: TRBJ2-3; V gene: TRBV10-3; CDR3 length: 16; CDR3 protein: CAISESGQSSTDTQYF; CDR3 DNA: TGTGCCATCAGTGAGTCGGGACAGTCTAGCACAGATACGCAGTATTTT
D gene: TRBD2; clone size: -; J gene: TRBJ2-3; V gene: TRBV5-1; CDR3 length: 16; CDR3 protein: CASSGSAGEGADTQYF; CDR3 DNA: TGCGCCAGCAGTGGTTCCGCGGGAGAGGGCGCAGATACGCAGTATTTT
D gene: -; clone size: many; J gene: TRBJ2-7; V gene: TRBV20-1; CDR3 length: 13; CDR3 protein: CSAPGTQTYEQYF; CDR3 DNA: TGCAGTGCTCCCGGGACGCAGACCTACGAGCAGTACTTC
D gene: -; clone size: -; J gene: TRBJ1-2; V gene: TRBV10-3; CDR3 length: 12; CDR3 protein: CAIRDFQGGYTF; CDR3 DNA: TGTGCCATCAGAGACTTCCAGGGTGGCTACACCTTC
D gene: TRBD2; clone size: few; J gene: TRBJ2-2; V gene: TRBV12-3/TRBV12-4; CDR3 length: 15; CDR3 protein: CATPGLAGITGELFF; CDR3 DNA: TGTGCCACCCCGGGACTAGCGGGGATCACCGGGGAGCTGTTTTTT
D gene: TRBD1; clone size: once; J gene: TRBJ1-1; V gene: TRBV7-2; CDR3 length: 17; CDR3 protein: CASSPGQGGWMNTEAFF; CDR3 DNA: TGTGCCAGCAGCCCCGGACAGGGAGGGTGGATGAACACTGAAGCTTTCTTT
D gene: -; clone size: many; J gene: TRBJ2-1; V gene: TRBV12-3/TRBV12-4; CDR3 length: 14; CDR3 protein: CASSLPQGNNEQFF; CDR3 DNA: TGTGCCAGCAGCCTACCCCAGGGGAACAATGAGCAGTTCTTC
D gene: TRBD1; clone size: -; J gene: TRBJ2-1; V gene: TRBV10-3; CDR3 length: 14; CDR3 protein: CAISESTGNNEQFF; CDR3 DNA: TGTGCCATCAGTGAGTCGACAGGGAACAATGAGCAGTTCTTC
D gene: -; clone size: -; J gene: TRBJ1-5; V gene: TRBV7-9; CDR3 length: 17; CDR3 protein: CASSLSSKWGINQPQHF; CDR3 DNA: TGTGCCAGCAGCTTATCGTCTAAATGGGGAATCAATCAGCCCCAGCATTTT
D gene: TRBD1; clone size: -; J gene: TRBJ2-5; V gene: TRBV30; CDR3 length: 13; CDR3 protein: CAWRGTGVETQYF; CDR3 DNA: TGTGCCTGGAGGGGGACAGGGGTCGAGACCCAGTACTTC
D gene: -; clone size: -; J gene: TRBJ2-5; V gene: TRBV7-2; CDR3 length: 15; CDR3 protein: CASSPTRLGEETQYF; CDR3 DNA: TGTGCCAGCAGCCCGACGAGACTGGGCGAAGAGACCCAGTACTTC
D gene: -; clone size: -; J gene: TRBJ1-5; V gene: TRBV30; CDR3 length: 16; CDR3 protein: CAWTPGLRGENQPQHF; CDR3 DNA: TGTGCCTGGACCCCGGGACTCAGAGGGGAAAATCAGCCCCAGCATTTT
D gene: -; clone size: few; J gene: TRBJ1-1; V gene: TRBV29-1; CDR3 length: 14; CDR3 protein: CSGGTGQGYTEAFF; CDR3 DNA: TGCAGCGGGGGAACTGGGCAGGGGTACACTGAAGCTTTCTTT